One and the same sample provided the 20 T cell receptor beta chains below, sequenced in a study of technical replicates of blood from four donors. Assay: immunoSEQ multiplex PCR; the TCRdb copy retains only in-frame clones and omits some. The repertoire includes about 13,000 clones, around 85% of them detected once, and about an eighth sits in the top ten. The specimen sequenced was PBMCs. The receptor set was obtained from a human donor in good health.

J is TRBJ2-7 and V is TRBV19, with 12 bases identical to TRBD2. After removal of 4 bases from V and 4 bases from J, the junction contained 11 bases not matched to a gene. Germline V lookup: CDR1 LNHDA, CDR2 SQIVND (reference sequence). This CDR3 is 17 amino acids long. CDR3 nucleotide sequence: TGTGCCAGTAGTAAGACTAGCGGGAGTGAGGGGAGGTACGAGCAGTACTTC. Translated: CASSKTSGSEGRYEQYF.

This chain connects TRBV5-4 to TRBJ2-7; 8 bases align to TRBD1. Germline loops: CDR1 SGHNT, CDR2 YYREEE (reference sequence). The V segment lost 4 bases and the J segment 4 bases; nucleotides outside the gene matches: 7. The length of the CDR3 is 14 residues. In nucleotides, the CDR3 is TGTGCCAGCAGCCCGCAGGACAGGGCATACGAGCAGTACTTC. This translates into CASSPQDRAYEQYF.

This rearrangement joins TRBV11-1 to TRBJ2-5, with D maybe TRBD2 (5 bases). CDR1 and CDR2 (germline): SGHAT, FQDESV (reference sequence). The CDR3 covers 15 residues. Trimming removed 5 bases from V and 5 bases from J, with 18 bases in between. DNA for the CDR3: TGTGCCAGCAGCCCCACCCAGCAGACGGGGGAGACCCAGTACTTC. Its translation: CASSPTQQTGETQYF.

The J gene is TRBJ2-7, the V gene TRBV7-8, with D tentatively TRBD2 (7 bases). The CDR3 runs to 16 residues. V dropped 4 bases and J dropped 3 bases, with 19 bases sitting between them. Germline V lookup: CDR1 SGHVS, CDR2 FQNEAQ. CDR3 protein: CASSSRGGVSIYEQYF. CDR3 nucleotide sequence: TGTGCCAGCAGCTCGAGGGGGGGGGTGTCCATCTACGAGCAGTACTTC.

The chain employs TRBV6-1 and TRBJ1-1, with 7 positions matching TRBD1. The CDR3 is 14 residues long. Looked up from germline, CDR1 is MNHNS and CDR2 is SASEGT. The trim removed 6 bases at V and 0 bases at J, leaving 4 bases unmatched. The CDR3 sequence: CASRRGQLNTEAFF. The DNA for the CDR3 is TGTGCCAGCAGGCGGGGACAGCTGAACACTGAAGCTTTCTTT.

This clone was detected only a few times. The rearrangement joins TRBV5-4 to TRBJ1-1, with D unclear. CDR1 SGHNT and CDR2 YYREEE come from the germline V gene (reference sequence). Trimming left V 1 base short and J 1 base short, with 5 bases between. The CDR3 consists of 13 residues. The CDR3 region has the DNA TGTGCCAGCAGCTTGCAGGAGAACACTGAAGCTTTCTTT. Its translation: CASSLQENTEAFF.

The rearrangement links TRBV6-1 to TRBJ1-2, with D uncertain. Germline loops: CDR1 MNHNS, CDR2 SASEGT. V was shortened by 5 bases and J by 2 bases, with 6 bases between the two germline ends. The CDR3 runs 12 residues. The CDR3 protein is CASSNQNYGYTF. CDR3 bases: TGTGCCAGCAGTAACCAGAACTATGGCTACACCTTC.

The J gene is TRBJ1-2, the V gene TRBV6-6; D call uncertain. Trimming left V 4 bases short and J 4 bases short, with 16 bases between. The CDR3 runs to 15 residues. Germline loops: CDR1 MNHNY, CDR2 SVGAGI (reference sequence). The CDR3 sequence: CASSFPGLQSYGYTF. The CDR3 DNA follows: TGTGCCAGCAGTTTCCCAGGTTTACAGAGCTATGGCTACACCTTC.

This clone was counted a single time. This sequence joins TRBV9 and TRBJ2-1; D may be TRBD2 (6 bases). V gave up 0 bases and J gave up 9 bases, with 16 bases separating them. The germline V gene encodes CDR1 SGDLS and CDR2 YYNGEE. The CDR3 runs 15 residues. Written as DNA, the CDR3 is TGTGCCAGCAGCGTAGCAAGCGGTGGGGGAGGTGAGCAGTTCTTC. As protein: CASSVASGGGGEQFF. The full variable domain, rest sourced from reference TRBV9 and TRBJ2-1, is DSGVTQTPKHLITATGQRVTLRCSPRSGDLSVYWYQQSLDQGLQFLIQYYNGEERAKGNILERFSAQQFPDLHSELNLSSLELGDSALYFCASSVASGGGGEQFFGPGTRLTVL.

This chain links TRBV19 with TRBJ1-1, with a possible D match to TRBD1 (5 bases). Germline V gene sequence: CDR1 LNHDA, CDR2 SQIVND (reference sequence). The germline V and J ends were trimmed by 3 bases and 0 bases, with 17 bases remaining between them. This CDR3 comprises 17 residues. CDR3 in amino acids: CASSISGVVPLNTEAFF. As DNA, the CDR3 is TGTGCCAGTAGTATCTCGGGGGTTGTGCCCCTGAACACTGAAGCTTTCTTT.

The CDR3 spells CASSLVVAGENEQYF. CDR3 nucleotide sequence: TGTGCCAGCAGCTTAGTTGTAGCGGGAGAAAACGAGCAGTACTTC. V usage is TRBV7-6 and J usage is TRBJ2-7, with TRBD2 matching over 9 bases. The V gene end was trimmed by 1 base and the J gene end by 5 bases; junction bases not matched to a gene: 6. The length of the CDR3 is 15 residues. Per the germline V gene, CDR1 is SGHVS and CDR2 is FNYEAQ.

The sample holds a few counts of this clone. The chain uses TRBV7-9 and TRBJ2-5; possibly TRBD1 for D (6 bases). The V and J ends lost 1 base and 5 bases respectively, with 11 bases between them. Germline lookup yields CDR1 SEHNR and CDR2 FQNEAQ (reference sequence). CDR3 length: 14 amino acids. CDR3 in amino acids: CASSLVRGYETQYF. CDR3 sequence (DNA): TGTGCCAGCAGCTTAGTTAGGGGGTACGAGACCCAGTACTTC. Filled out from reference TRBV7-9 and TRBJ2-5, the complete variable domain reads DTGVSQNPRHKITKRGQNVTFRCDPISEHNRLYWYRQTLGQGPEFLTYFQNEAQLEKSRLLSDRFSAERPKGSFSTLEIQRTEQGDSAMYLCASSLVRGYETQYFGPGTRLLVL.

The sample holds one count of this clone. The genes are TRBV7-9 and TRBJ2-1, with a weak D call TRBD2 (6 bases). The V gene lost 4 bases and the J gene lost 7 bases, with 20 bases spanning the gap. This CDR3 comprises 16 residues. Germline V lookup: CDR1 SEHNR, CDR2 FQNEAQ (reference sequence). DNA of the CDR3: TGTGCCAGCAGCTCCAAGGTGGGGGTCGGAGGGAATGAGCAGTTCTTC. Translating it yields CASSSKVGVGGNEQFF. Complete variable domain (other parts from reference TRBV7-9 and TRBJ2-1): DTGVSQNPRHKITKRGQNVTFRCDPISEHNRLYWYRQTLGQGPEFLTYFQNEAQLEKSRLLSDRFSAERPKGSFSTLEIQRTEQGDSAMYLCASSSKVGVGGNEQFFGPGTRLTVL.

The rearrangement links TRBV2 to TRBJ1-5; 7 bases line up with TRBD1. The J segment lost 7 bases and the V segment lost 3 bases, leaving 6 bases of the junction unmatched. Per germline, CDR1 SNHLY and CDR2 FYNNEI. The CDR3 sequence is 14 residues long. CDR3 sequence (DNA): TGTGCCAGCAGTGACATTGTCAGGGGGCAGCCCCAGCATTTT. Protein sequence: CASSDIVRGQPQHF.

The rearrangement uses TRBV6-1 and TRBJ1-5; the D is unclear. The CDR3 is 16 residues long. Germline lookup yields CDR1 MNHNS and CDR2 SASEGT. Trimming left V 2 bases short and J 5 bases short, with 16 bases between. The CDR3 spells CASSELDGWVDQPQHF. Written as DNA, the CDR3 is TGTGCCAGCAGTGAATTAGACGGGTGGGTGGATCAGCCCCAGCATTTT.

The chain is built from TRBV27 and TRBJ2-1, with a tentative D call TRBD1 (5 bases). V gave up 5 bases and J gave up 4 bases, with 15 bases separating them. This CDR3 comprises 15 residues. The germline CDR1 and CDR2 sequences are MNHEY and SMNVEV (reference sequence). The DNA for the CDR3 is TGTGCCAGCAGTGGGGCCCCTCAGGGATACAATGAGCAGTTCTTC. Translated, it gives CASSGAPQGYNEQFF.

This clone has a handful of counts. The chain carries TRBV5-1 and TRBJ2-2; perhaps TRBD1 as D (6 bases). V gave up 4 bases and J gave up 5 bases, with 12 bases separating them. In germline, CDR1 is SGHRS, CDR2 YFSETQ. The CDR3 covers 14 residues. The CDR3 region is CASSETGSTGELFF. CDR3 DNA sequence: TGCGCCAGCAGCGAAACAGGGTCTACCGGGGAGCTGTTTTTT.

This clone has a single count. The chain is built from TRBV11-2 and TRBJ2-7; no definite D call. The CDR3 sequence is 13 residues long. The germline V gene has CDR1 SGHAT and CDR2 FQNNGV. Between the trimmed V and J ends, which lost 0 bases and 3 bases, there was a span of 6 bases. The DNA of the CDR3 is TGTGCCAGCAGCTTAGAGGCGGACTACGAGCAGTACTTC. Residues: CASSLEADYEQYF. The full variable domain, completed using reference TRBV11-2 and TRBJ2-7, is EAGVAQSPRYKIIEKRQSVAFWCNPISGHATLYWYQQILGQGPKLLIQFQNNGVVDDSQLPKDRFSAERLKGVDSTLKIQPAKLEDSAVYLCASSLEADYEQYFGPGTRLTVT.

The V and J genes are TRBV5-1 and TRBJ2-1; 7 bases fit TRBD1. CDR1 SGHRS and CDR2 YFSETQ come from the germline V gene. This CDR3 region has 15 residues. The J segment lost 4 bases and the V segment lost 0 bases, leaving 4 bases of the junction unmatched. CDR3 in DNA: TGCGCCAGCAGCTTGGGCTCGGGACAGTACAATGAGCAGTTCTTC. Its protein is CASSLGSGQYNEQFF. The full variable domain, completed using reference TRBV5-1 and TRBJ2-1, is KAGVTQTPRYLIKTRGQQVTLSCSPISGHRSVSWYQQTPGQGLQFLFEYFSETQRNKGNFPGRFSGRQFSNSRSEMNVSTLELGDSALYLCASSLGSGQYNEQFFGPGTRLTVL.

CDR3 in DNA: TGTGCCAGCAGCTGGAGACTAGCGCAAACCTACGAGCAGTACTTC. As protein: CASSWRLAQTYEQYF. The V and J genes are TRBV27 and TRBJ2-7; TRBD2 agrees at 8 bases. Looked up from germline, CDR1 is MNHEY and CDR2 is SMNVEV (reference sequence). This CDR3 is built from 15 residues. V dropped 6 bases and J dropped 2; count of bases not matched to a gene: 9.